Detailed here is one TCR beta chain. The V end lost 4 bases, the J end lost 4 bases, and 10 bases lay between the germline ends. CDR3 size: 13 residues. This specimen comes from a study of blood T cell repertoires in COVID-19. Background on the study: Sites across the United States, Italy and Spain contributed samples from acute and convalescent COVID-19. PBMCs, B-cell-depleted T cells, or T cells provided the cDNA or gDNA that made up the material.

Original data processing: Amplified reference gene primers provided the basis for estimating nucleated cell counts. The assay was immunoSEQ multiplex PCR, and TCRdb's table has in-frame clones only and misses some. For V, J and clone size, that table is used; D and trimming come from the DNA. Of roughly 110,000 clones in the sample, around 80% are singletons; the top ten hold approximately 0.77%. The sequencing input was peripheral blood. The rearrangement joins TRBV12-3 or TRBV12-4 to TRBJ1-1; D is unclear. The sequence was obtained from a woman between 70 and 85 years old with acute or convalescent COVID-19. This chain's CDR3 is CASSSQMGTEAFF. In DNA form, the CDR3 reads TGTGCCAGCAGTTCACAGATGGGCACTGAAGCTTTCTTT.